Listed below are T cell receptor beta chains from one sample, sequenced in a study of metastatic and nonmetastatic thyroid tumors. TCRdb re-called the PCR reads through MiXCR. The data hold roughly 21,000 clones, with 25% to 30% observed a single time. What was sequenced was tumor tissue. The source of these receptors is a male donor with papillary thyroid cancer or a benign thyroid nodule (not recorded which). Some clones in this sample may be carry-over from other donors' samples. CDR3s include the opening cysteine and the closing phenylalanine or tryptophan. The D gene is left open where the match is weak. Expanded clones get a size class; other rows say once, few or many, or leave the size out.

d_call cdr3_length j_call clone_size v_call cdr3_aa cdr3_nt
NA 13 TRBJ1-5 few TRBV3-1 CASSQFLDQPQHF TGTGCCAGCAGCCAATTCCTGGATCAGCCCCAGCATTTT
NA 11 TRBJ2-7 NA TRBV6-1 CASSGMGERYF TGTGCCAGCAGTGGTATGGGCGAGCGGTACTTC
NA 16 TRBJ1-2 NA TRBV28 CASSGHPGLTNYGYTF TGTGCCAGCAGTGGACACCCCGGGCTTACTAACTATGGCTACACCTTC
NA 14 TRBJ1-1 few TRBV2 CASRRGGGRGEAFF TGTGCCAGCAGGAGAGGCGGCGGAAGAGGTGAAGCTTTCTTT
NA 15 TRBJ1-1 NA TRBV20-1 CSARDYLTANTEAFF TGCAGTGCTAGAGATTATTTGACGGCGAACACTGAAGCTTTCTTT
NA 15 TRBJ1-6 NA TRBV6-4 CASSDSGDGYSPLHF TGTGCCAGCAGTGACTCTGGCGACGGATATTCACCCCTCCACTTT
NA 14 TRBJ2-7 NA TRBV5-1 CASSLDRASYEQYF TGCGCCAGCAGCTTAGACAGAGCCTCCTACGAGCAGTACTTC
TRBD1 15 TRBJ2-7 medium-sized TRBV10-3 CAIRETTGGSDEQYF TGTGCCATCAGGGAAACCACAGGGGGCTCGGACGAGCAGTACTTC
TRBD2 13 TRBJ2-7 NA TRBV7-2 CASSSSGKYEQYF TGTGCCAGCAGCTCCAGCGGGAAATACGAGCAGTACTTC
NA 11 TRBJ2-3 NA TRBV20-1 CSATPTDTQYF TGCAGTGCTACACCCACAGATACGCAGTATTTT
TRBD1 13 TRBJ1-2 NA TRBV6-1 CASRPMDRTGYTF TGTGCCAGCCGACCAATGGACAGGACTGGCTACACCTTC
NA 14 TRBJ2-7 NA TRBV6-9 CASNREGGGYEQYF TGTGCCAGCAACAGAGAGGGGGGGGGGTACGAGCAGTACTTC
NA 15 TRBJ2-1 NA TRBV11-2 CASSASSVGYNEQFF TGTGCCAGTAGCGCCTCTAGCGTGGGCTACAATGAGCAGTTCTTC
NA 14 TRBJ2-1 NA TRBV11-2 CASSLVGGANEQFF TGTGCCAGCAGCTTAGTTGGGGGGGCCAATGAGCAGTTCTTC
NA 14 TRBJ1-1 NA TRBV2 CASRGGHGGPEAFF TGTGCCAGCAGAGGGGGACATGGTGGGCCTGAAGCTTTCTTT
NA 16 TRBJ2-3 many TRBV5-5 CASSLMTGTYTDTQYF TGTGCCAGCAGCTTGATGACAGGCACCTACACAGATACGCAGTATTTT
TRBD2 15 TRBJ2-5 NA TRBV4-2 CASSQAARAGETQYF TGTGCCAGCAGCCAAGCAGCGAGAGCGGGGGAGACCCAGTACTTC
TRBD2 14 TRBJ2-7 medium-sized TRBV5-1 CASAPGGVTYEQYF TGCGCCAGCGCGCCGGGGGGGGTCACCTACGAGCAGTACTTC
NA 13 TRBJ2-2 NA TRBV13 CASSLGRTGELFF TGTGCCAGCAGCTTAGGCAGGACCGGGGAGCTGTTTTTT
NA 16 TRBJ2-1 few TRBV20-1 CSARDQDYLTYNEQFF TGCAGTGCTAGAGACCAGGACTACCTAACCTACAATGAGCAGTTCTTC
NA 15 TRBJ1-1 NA TRBV5-1 CASSLEVGVNTEAFF TGCGCCAGCAGCTTGGAAGTAGGGGTGAACACTGAAGCTTTCTTT
NA 14 TRBJ2-3 NA TRBV15 CATSRAKEADTQYF TGTGCCACCAGCAGAGCCAAGGAGGCAGATACGCAGTATTTT
NA 12 TRBJ2-1 NA TRBV13 CASSTSYTEQFF TGTGCCAGCAGCACATCGTATACTGAGCAGTTCTTC
NA 15 TRBJ1-3 few TRBV28 CASSFPSRAGNTIYF TGTGCCAGCAGTTTTCCCAGCCGGGCTGGAAACACCATATATTTT
NA 11 TRBJ2-7 NA TRBV5-1 CASGAGHEQYF TGCGCCAGCGGCGCCGGGCACGAGCAGTACTTC
NA 14 TRBJ2-7 NA TRBV20-1 CSAPRVSGIYEQYF TGCAGTGCTCCGCGAGTTAGCGGCATCTACGAGCAGTACTTC
NA 19 TRBJ1-2 once TRBV11-2 CASSLAARWAGVSGYGYTF TGTGCCAGCAGTCTCGCGGCAAGGTGGGCGGGGGTAAGCGGCTATGGCTACACCTTC
NA 11 TRBJ2-3 many TRBV20-1 CSAPITDTQYF TGCAGTGCCCCTATCACAGATACGCAGTATTTT
NA 14 TRBJ2-4 few TRBV6-1 CASSDRGLWNIQYF TGCGCCAGCAGTGATAGAGGGCTCTGGAACATTCAGTACTTC
TRBD1 15 TRBJ1-5 NA TRBV7-8 CASSPGTGPGQPQHF TGTGCCAGCAGCCCCGGGACAGGTCCTGGTCAGCCCCAGCATTTT
NA 15 TRBJ2-7 few TRBV28 CASSPQAGSPYEQYF TGTGCCAGCAGCCCCCAGGCGGGGAGCCCTTACGAGCAGTACTTC
TRBD2 18 TRBJ2-3 medium-sized TRBV6-1 CASSEEGLASSSTDTQYF TGTGCCAGCAGTGAAGAGGGACTAGCGAGTTCTAGCACAGATACGCAGTATTTT
NA 12 TRBJ2-1 few TRBV6-1 CASEGGGNEQFF TGTGCCAGCGAGGGGGGGGGCAATGAGCAGTTCTTC
NA 14 TRBJ2-2 few TRBV15 CATSRDRATEELFF TGTGCCACCAGCAGAGACAGGGCTACCGAGGAGCTGTTTTTT
NA 10 TRBJ2-7 large TRBV20-1 CSARTREQYF TGCAGTGCCAGGACCCGCGAGCAGTACTTC
TRBD1 16 TRBJ2-1 few TRBV28 CASSSQGVSSYNEQFF TGTGCCAGCAGTTCCCAGGGGGTGAGCTCCTACAATGAGCAGTTCTTC
NA 13 TRBJ2-7 few TRBV30 CAWSVATPGEQYF TGTGCCTGGAGTGTTGCCACCCCGGGGGAGCAGTACTTC
NA 15 TRBJ1-5 many TRBV6-2/TRBV6-3 CATRQGRNSNQPQHF TGTGCCACTAGGCAGGGTCGCAATAGCAATCAGCCCCAGCATTTT
NA 16 TRBJ2-3 NA TRBV4-3 CASSQESGPSTDTQYF TGCGCCAGCAGCCAAGAGAGCGGGCCTAGCACAGATACGCAGTATTTT
TRBD1 14 TRBJ1-3 NA TRBV6-2/TRBV6-3 CASSYSTGRNTIYF TGTGCCAGCAGTTACTCGACAGGGAGAAACACCATATATTTT
NA 13 TRBJ1-1 NA TRBV10-1 CASRQGPDTEAFF TGCGCCAGCAGACAGGGTCCGGACACTGAAGCTTTCTTT
NA 15 TRBJ1-2 NA TRBV5-6 CASSLGAAPNYGYTF TGTGCCAGCAGCTTAGGGGCAGCTCCTAACTATGGCTACACCTTC
TRBD2 16 TRBJ2-3 NA TRBV20-1 CSARANSGSSTDTQYF TGCAGTGCTAGAGCCAATAGCGGGAGTAGCACAGATACGCAGTATTTT
NA 14 TRBJ1-6 NA TRBV27 CASRAGHGNSPLHF TGTGCCAGCAGAGCGGGACACGGGAATTCACCCCTCCACTTT
NA 14 TRBJ2-1 many TRBV20-1 CSARRLDSYNEQFF TGCAGTGCTAGGCGACTAGATTCCTACAATGAGCAGTTCTTC